This T cell receptor (beta chain) appears in the sequencing data of a study of circulating and synovial CD4+ cells in juvenile arthritis (TCRdb year 2014). Looking at the study overall: Within each patient, the TCRbeta CDR3 repertoires of synovial CD4 T cells, bulk blood CD4 T cells and circulating HLA-DR+ CD4 T cells were compared. The goal of repertoire sequencing was to confirm that a circulating synovial-like CD4 T cell subset was enriched in synovial clonotypes. Study-wide conclusions, independent of this receptor: No difference between circulating pathogenic-like lymphocytes and bulk blood T cells was detected by traditional Vbeta family usage analysis. Because overlap with synovium rose as sequencing depth increased, the measured fractions of shared clonotypes likely underestimated the overlap of the full repertoire. Because CPL samples and bulk blood CD4 samples differed in T cell genome counts by at least an order of magnitude, sample-size effects were addressed. Compared with bulk blood CD4 repertoires, both the synovial and the circulating pathogenic-like lymphocyte repertoires were less diverse, and some CPL samples were as oligoclonal as synovium. Circulating pathogenic-like lymphocytes clustered together with synovial T cells and shared a substantially larger fraction of CDR3 sequences with synovium than bulk blood did.

Libraries were constructed by the immunoSEQ multiplex PCR assay. An external provider carried out the TCRbeta CDR3 sequencing as a commercial service. Per the source publication's procedure: The analyses relied on productive nucleotide sequences along with amino acid sequences obtained through in silico translation. Diversity was quantified by Renyi entropy over a range of alpha values, with sample size equalised by taking the median of 200 repeated subsamples. Pairwise repertoire distance was calculated as one minus the Chao-modified Jaccard index, correcting for under-sampling, and used for clustering. Frequency-weighted overlap with synovial clonotypes was computed over 200 sample sizes, 200 draws without replacement each, and reported at the smaller sample's size. Imported from immuneACCESS, the table was reduced by TCRdb to in-frame sequences with V and J called. These copies leave out some clones; in studies compared against another copy, an unresolved V gene accounts for under half, and the cause of the remainder is not known. That table supplies the V and J calls and clone size; D and trimming were determined from the DNA. This sample comprises approximately 36,000 clones, around 95% of them detected only once. The ten biggest clones cover roughly 0.7% of the sample.

To note about this clone: Its antigen is unknown. Base qualities were left out, and no much larger clone turns up one base away.

The CDR3, cysteine through phenylalanine, is 16 amino acids long. Only CDR3 DNA is held: 48 bases, read in frame from base 1. The germline V gene encodes CDR1 LGHNA and CDR2 YSLEER. V is trimmed back by 4 bases and J by 5 bases, and the junction contains 6 bases that no gene match accounts for. Donors of the sequenced samples were patients with active juvenile idiopathic arthritis. Cells were sorted right after thawing, and dead cells were excluded with Live/Dead Fixable Near-IR Stain. The receptor's source is a human donor with juvenile idiopathic arthritis. The specimen sequenced was CD4+ T cells from blood. The chain is encoded by TRBV4-3 joined to TRBJ2-5, with 14 bases aligning to TRBD2. The sequenced DNA: TGCGCCAGCAGCCGAGGGACTAGCGGGGGTGGCGAGACCCAGTACTTC. Translated, it gives CASSRGTSGGGETQYF.